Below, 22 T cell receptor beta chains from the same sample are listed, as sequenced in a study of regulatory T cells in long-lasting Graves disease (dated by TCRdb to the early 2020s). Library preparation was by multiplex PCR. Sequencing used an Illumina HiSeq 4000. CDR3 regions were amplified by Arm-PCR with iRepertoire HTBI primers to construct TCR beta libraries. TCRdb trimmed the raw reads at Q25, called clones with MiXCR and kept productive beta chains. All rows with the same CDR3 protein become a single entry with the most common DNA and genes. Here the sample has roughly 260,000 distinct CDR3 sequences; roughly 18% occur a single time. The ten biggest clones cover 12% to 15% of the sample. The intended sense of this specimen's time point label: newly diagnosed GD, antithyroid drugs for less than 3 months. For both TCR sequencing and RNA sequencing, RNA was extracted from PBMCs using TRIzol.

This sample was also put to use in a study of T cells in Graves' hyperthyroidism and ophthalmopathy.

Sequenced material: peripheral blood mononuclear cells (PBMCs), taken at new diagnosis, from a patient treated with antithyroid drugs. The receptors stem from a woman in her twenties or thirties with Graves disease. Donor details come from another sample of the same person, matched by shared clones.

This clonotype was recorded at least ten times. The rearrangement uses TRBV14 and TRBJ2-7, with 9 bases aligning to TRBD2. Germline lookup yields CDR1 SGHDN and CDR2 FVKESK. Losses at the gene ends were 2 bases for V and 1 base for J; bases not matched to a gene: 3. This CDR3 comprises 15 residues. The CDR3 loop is CASSQRLAASYEQYF. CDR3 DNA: TGTGCCAGCAGCCAACGACTAGCGGCGTCCTACGAGCAGTACTTC.

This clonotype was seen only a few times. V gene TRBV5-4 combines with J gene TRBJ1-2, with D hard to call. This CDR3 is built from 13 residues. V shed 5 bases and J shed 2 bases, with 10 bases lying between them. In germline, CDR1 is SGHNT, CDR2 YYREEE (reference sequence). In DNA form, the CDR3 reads TGTGCCAGCAGGGGAGCCTCAAACTATGGCTACACCTTC. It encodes CASRGASNYGYTF.

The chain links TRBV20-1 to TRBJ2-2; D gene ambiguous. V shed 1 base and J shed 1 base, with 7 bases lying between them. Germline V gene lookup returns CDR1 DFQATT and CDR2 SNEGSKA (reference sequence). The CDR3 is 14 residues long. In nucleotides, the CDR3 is TGCAGTGCTAGAGGATCCGAGAACACCGGGGAGCTGTTTTTT. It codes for CSARGSENTGELFF.

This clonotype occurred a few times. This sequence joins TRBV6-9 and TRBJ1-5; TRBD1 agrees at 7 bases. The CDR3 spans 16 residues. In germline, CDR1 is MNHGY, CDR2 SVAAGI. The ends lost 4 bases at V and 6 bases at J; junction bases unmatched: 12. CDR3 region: CASSSTRQGVGQPQHF. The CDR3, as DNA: TGTGCCAGCAGTTCCACCCGACAGGGAGTGGGTCAGCCCCAGCATTTT.

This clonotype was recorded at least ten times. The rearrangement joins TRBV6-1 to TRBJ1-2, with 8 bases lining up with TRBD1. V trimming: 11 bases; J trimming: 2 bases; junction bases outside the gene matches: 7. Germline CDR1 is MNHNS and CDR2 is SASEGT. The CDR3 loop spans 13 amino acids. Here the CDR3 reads CAAVRTGNYGYTF. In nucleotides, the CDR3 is TGTGCCGCCGTCAGGACAGGGAACTATGGCTACACCTTC.

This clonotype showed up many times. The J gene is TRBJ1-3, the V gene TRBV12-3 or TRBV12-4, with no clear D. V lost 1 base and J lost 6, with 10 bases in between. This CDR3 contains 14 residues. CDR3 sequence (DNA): TGTGCCAGCAGTTTAGGGTTAAGGGTAAACACCATATATTTT. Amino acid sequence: CASSLGLRVNTIYF.

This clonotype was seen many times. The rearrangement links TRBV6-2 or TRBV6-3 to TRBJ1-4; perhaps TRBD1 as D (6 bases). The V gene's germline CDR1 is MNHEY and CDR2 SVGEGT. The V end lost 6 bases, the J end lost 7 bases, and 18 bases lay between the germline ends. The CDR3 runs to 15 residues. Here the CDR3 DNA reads TGTGCCAGCAGCCGACAGACCGCCAGGGGTGAAAAACTGTTTTTT. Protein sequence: CASSRQTARGEKLFF.

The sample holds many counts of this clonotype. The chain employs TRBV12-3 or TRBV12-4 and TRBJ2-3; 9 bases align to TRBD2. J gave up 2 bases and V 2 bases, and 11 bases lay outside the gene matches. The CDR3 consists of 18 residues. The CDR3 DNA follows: TGTGCCAGCAGTTTATTGCGGGGGGGACCGGAATCCACAGATACGCAGTATTTT. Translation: CASSLLRGGPESTDTQYF.

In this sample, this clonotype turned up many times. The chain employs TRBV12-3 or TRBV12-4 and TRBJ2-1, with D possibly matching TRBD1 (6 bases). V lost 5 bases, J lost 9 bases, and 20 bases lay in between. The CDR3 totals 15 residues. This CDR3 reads CASSPRDTARSEQFF. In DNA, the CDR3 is TGTGCCAGCAGTCCCCGGGACACCGCCCGTAGTGAGCAGTTCTTC.

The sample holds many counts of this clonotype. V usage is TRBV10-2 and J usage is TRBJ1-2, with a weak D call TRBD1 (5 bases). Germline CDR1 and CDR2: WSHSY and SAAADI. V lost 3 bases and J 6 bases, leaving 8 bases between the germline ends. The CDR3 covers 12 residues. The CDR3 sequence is CASSDRAHGYTF. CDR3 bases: TGCGCCAGCAGTGACAGGGCCCATGGCTACACCTTC.

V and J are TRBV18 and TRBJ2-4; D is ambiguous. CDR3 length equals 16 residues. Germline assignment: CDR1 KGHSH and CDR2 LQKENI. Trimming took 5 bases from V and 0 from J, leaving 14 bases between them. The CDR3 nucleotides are TGTGCCAGCTCAACTTCCCTTTGGTTAGCCAAAAACATTCAGTACTTC. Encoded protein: CASSTSLWLAKNIQYF. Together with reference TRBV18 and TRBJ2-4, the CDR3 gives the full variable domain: NAGVMQNPRHLVRRRGQEARLRCSPMKGHSHVYWYRQLPEEGLKFMVYLQKENIIDESGMPKERFSAEFPKEGPSILRIQQVVRGDSAAYFCASSTSLWLAKNIQYFGAGTRLSVL.

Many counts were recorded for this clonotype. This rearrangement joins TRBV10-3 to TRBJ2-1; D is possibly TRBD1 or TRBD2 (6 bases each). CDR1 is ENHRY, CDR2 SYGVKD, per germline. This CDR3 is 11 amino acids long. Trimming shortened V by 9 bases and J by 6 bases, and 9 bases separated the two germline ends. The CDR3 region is CAMGGLNEQFF. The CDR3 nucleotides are TGTGCCATGGGGGGCCTCAATGAGCAGTTCTTC.

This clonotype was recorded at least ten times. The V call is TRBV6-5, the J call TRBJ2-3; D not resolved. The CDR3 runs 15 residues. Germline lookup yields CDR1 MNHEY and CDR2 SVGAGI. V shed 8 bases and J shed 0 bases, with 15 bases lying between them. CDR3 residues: CASCDSVMSTDTQYF. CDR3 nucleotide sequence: TGTGCCAGCTGTGACTCGGTTATGAGCACAGATACGCAGTATTTT.

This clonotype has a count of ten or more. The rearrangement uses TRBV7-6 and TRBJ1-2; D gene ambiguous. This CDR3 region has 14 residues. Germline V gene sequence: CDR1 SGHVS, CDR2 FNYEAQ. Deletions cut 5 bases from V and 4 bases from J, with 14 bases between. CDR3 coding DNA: TGTGCCAGCAGCCCCGATAGTGTCGGCTATGGCTACACCTTC. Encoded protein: CASSPDSVGYGYTF. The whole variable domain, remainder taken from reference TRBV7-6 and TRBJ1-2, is GAGVSQSPRYKVTKRGQDVALRCDPISGHVSLYWYRQALGQGPEFLTYFNYEAQQDKSGLPNDRFSAERPEGSISTLTIQRTEQRDSAMYRCASSPDSVGYGYTFGSGTRLTVV.

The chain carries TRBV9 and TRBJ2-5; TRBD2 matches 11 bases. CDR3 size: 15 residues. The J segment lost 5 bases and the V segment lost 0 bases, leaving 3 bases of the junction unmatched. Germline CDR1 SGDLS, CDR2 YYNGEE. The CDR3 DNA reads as TGTGCCAGCAGCGTAGCTAGCGGGGGGCCCGAGACCCAGTACTTC. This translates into CASSVASGGPETQYF. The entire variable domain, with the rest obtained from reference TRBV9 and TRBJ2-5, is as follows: DSGVTQTPKHLITATGQRVTLRCSPRSGDLSVYWYQQSLDQGLQFLIQYYNGEERAKGNILERFSAQQFPDLHSELNLSSLELGDSALYFCASSVASGGPETQYFGPGTRLLVL.

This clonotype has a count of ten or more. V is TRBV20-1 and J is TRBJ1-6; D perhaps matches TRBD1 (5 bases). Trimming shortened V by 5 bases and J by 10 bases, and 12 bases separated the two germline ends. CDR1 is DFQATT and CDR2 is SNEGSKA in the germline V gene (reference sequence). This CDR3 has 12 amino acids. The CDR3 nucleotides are TGCAGTGCTGGGGGTGTTGAGTCACCCCTCCACTTT. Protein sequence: CSAGGVESPLHF.

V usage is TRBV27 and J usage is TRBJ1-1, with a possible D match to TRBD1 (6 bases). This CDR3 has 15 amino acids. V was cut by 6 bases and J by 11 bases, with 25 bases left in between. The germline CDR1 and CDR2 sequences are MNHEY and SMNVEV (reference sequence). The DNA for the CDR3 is TGTGCCAGCAGAAAGAACAGGGAATCGGTATCGCGGGCTTTCTTT. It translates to CASRKNRESVSRAFF.

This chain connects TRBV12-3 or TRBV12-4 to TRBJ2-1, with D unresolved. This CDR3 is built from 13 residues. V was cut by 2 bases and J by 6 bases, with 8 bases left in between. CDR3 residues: CASSLMASNEQFF. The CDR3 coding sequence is TGTGCCAGCAGTTTAATGGCTAGCAATGAGCAGTTCTTC.

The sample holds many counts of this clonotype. The CDR3 nucleotides are TGTGCCAGCAGCCCGCGACACTCCCTTCCGTCTAATGAAAAACTGTTTTTT. Residues: CASSPRHSLPSNEKLFF. The genes are TRBV12-3 or TRBV12-4 and TRBJ1-4; no clear D. The CDR3 totals 17 residues. Trimming removed 6 bases at V and 3 bases at J, with 20 bases between.

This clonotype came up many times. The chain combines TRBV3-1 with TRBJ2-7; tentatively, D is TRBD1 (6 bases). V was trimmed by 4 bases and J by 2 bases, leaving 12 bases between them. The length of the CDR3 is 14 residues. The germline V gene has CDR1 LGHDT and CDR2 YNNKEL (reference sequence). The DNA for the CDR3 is TGTGCCAGCAGCCTCTGGGACATCCCCTACGAGCAGTACTTC. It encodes CASSLWDIPYEQYF.

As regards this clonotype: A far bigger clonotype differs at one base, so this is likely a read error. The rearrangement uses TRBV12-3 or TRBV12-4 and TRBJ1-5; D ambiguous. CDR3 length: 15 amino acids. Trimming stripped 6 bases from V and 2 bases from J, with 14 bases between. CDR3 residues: CASSRDSGGNQPQHF. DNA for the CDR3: TGTGCCAGCAGCCGAGATTCCGGGGGCAATCAGCCCCAGCATTTT.

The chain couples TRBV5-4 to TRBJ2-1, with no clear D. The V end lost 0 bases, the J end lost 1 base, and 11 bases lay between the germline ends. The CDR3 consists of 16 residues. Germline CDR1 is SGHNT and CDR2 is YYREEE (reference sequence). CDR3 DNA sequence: TGTGCCAGCAGCTTGGGGCCGGACCTATCCTACAATGAGCAGTTCTTC. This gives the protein CASSLGPDLSYNEQFF.